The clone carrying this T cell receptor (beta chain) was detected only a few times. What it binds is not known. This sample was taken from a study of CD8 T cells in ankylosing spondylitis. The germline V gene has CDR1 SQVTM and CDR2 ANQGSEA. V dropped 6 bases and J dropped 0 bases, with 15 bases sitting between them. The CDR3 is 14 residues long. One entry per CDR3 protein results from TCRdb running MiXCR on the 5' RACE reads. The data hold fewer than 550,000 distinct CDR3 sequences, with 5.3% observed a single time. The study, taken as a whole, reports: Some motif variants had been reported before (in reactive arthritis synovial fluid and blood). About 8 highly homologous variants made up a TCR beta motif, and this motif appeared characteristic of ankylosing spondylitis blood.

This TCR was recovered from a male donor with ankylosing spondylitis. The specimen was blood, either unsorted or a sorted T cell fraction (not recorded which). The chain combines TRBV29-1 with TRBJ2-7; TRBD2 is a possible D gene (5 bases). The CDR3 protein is CSVATAGGSYEQYF. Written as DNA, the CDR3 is TGCAGCGTCGCCACTGCAGGAGGCTCCTACGAGCAGTACTTC.